A selection of T cell receptor beta chains follows, all from one sample in a study of shared clonotypes between healthy human individuals. This table comes from immunoSEQ multiplex PCR, and its TCRdb copy is limited to in-frame clones, with some not included. The table includes roughly 2.4 million clones, more than 90% detected once. The sequencing sample was made of naive CD4+ T cells sorted from blood. The source of these receptors is a man between 18 and 35 years old in good health. CDR3s include the opening cysteine and the closing phenylalanine or tryptophan. The D gene is left open where the match is weak. Clone size, where shown, is once, few, many, or a class for clones that have expanded.

d_call	clone_size	v_call	j_call	cdr3_nt	cdr3_aa
-	-	TRBV10-3	TRBJ2-7	TGTGCCATCAGTGGGTCAGGGGCCTACGAGCAGTACTTC	CAISGSGAYEQYF
-	-	TRBV10-3	TRBJ1-6	TGTGCCATGCGGGACGGGAATTCACCCCTCCACTTT	CAMRDGNSPLHF
-	-	TRBV6-1	TRBJ2-2	TGTGCCAGCAGTGCGGCCCAGTCCGCCGGGGAGCTGTTTTTT	CASSAAQSAGELFF
-	-	TRBV30	TRBJ2-5	TGTGCCTCAAAAAACACAGGGCCAGAGACCCAGTACTTC	CASKNTGPETQYF
-	-	TRBV19	TRBJ1-2	TGTGCCAGTAGTACGACCGCATCTTTATTGAACTATGGCTACACCTTC	CASSTTASLLNYGYTF
-	-	TRBV18	TRBJ1-3	TGTGCCAGCTCACCACAGGGGTCCGGTGGAAACACCATATATTTT	CASSPQGSGGNTIYF
TRBD1	-	TRBV6-5	TRBJ2-2	TGTGCCAGCAGTCCCCGGGACAGATCCTTCGGGGAGCTGTTTTTT	CASSPRDRSFGELFF
-	-	TRBV6-4	TRBJ2-2	TGTGCCAGCAGCGAACAGGGGAACACCGGGGAGCTGTTTTTT	CASSEQGNTGELFF
-	-	TRBV7-9	TRBJ2-7	TGTGCCAGCAGCTTAGGTGGGTTCGGGGAGCAGTACTTC	CASSLGGFGEQYF
TRBD1	-	TRBV6-1	TRBJ1-6	TGTGCCAGCAGTGAAGACAGGGGGCCTAATTCACCCCTCCACTTT	CASSEDRGPNSPLHF
-	-	TRBV18	TRBJ1-1	TGTGCCAGCTCACCACAGGGATACACTGAAGCTTTCTTT	CASSPQGYTEAFF
TRBD1	-	TRBV6-1	TRBJ1-2	TGTGCCAGCAGTACTCCGGGACAGGGCTATGGCTACACCTTC	CASSTPGQGYGYTF
-	-	TRBV30	TRBJ1-3	TGTGCCTGGAGTCTACAGGGATGGACTGGAAACACCATATATTTT	CAWSLQGWTGNTIYF
-	-	TRBV30	TRBJ1-2	TGTGCCTGGAGAGACAGGACCAACTATGGCTACACCTTC	CAWRDRTNYGYTF
TRBD1	-	TRBV11-2	TRBJ2-2	TGTGCCAGCAGCTCCACCCCCGTTGGACAGGGGAACACCGGGGAGCTGTTTTTT	CASSSTPVGQGNTGELFF
-	once	TRBV5-1	TRBJ2-1	TGCGCCAGCAGCTTATGGGCTCAGTTCTTC	CASSLWAQFF
TRBD1	-	TRBV5-6	TRBJ1-2	TGTGCCAGCAGCCGGACAGGGGTGGACTATGGCTACACCTTC	CASSRTGVDYGYTF
TRBD2	-	TRBV7-3	TRBJ2-1	TGTGCCAGCAGCGTTTCTAGCGGGGGGTTCTATGAGCAGTTCTTC	CASSVSSGGFYEQFF
-	-	TRBV28	TRBJ1-1	TGTGCCAGCATCTACCAATTTTCGGGGGAGACTGAAGCTTTCTTT	CASIYQFSGETEAFF
-	-	TRBV9	TRBJ2-6	TGTGCCAGCAGCGTACAAGCCCCAACCCGTGACTCTGGGGCCAACGTCCTGACTTTC	CASSVQAPTRDSGANVLTF
-	-	TRBV5-1	TRBJ1-1	TGCGCCAGCAGCTTGGAGTCGACCCTAAACACTGAAGCTTTCTTT	CASSLESTLNTEAFF
TRBD1	-	TRBV6-5	TRBJ2-2	TGTGCCACCACCCAGGACAGGGTGGGCGGGGAGCTGTTTTTT	CATTQDRVGGELFF
-	-	TRBV30	TRBJ2-7	TGTGCCTACAAGCCCCACACCTACGAGCAGTACTTC	CAYKPHTYEQYF
-	-	TRBV11-2	TRBJ2-3	TGTGCCAGCAGTCGCGGACAGTCCGTTCAAGATACGCAGTATTTT	CASSRGQSVQDTQYF
-	-	TRBV11-2	TRBJ2-7	TGTGCCAGCAGCTTAAGGGGTCCTAGCTCCTACGAGCAGTACTTC	CASSLRGPSSYEQYF
-	-	TRBV6-6	TRBJ1-1	TGTGCCAGCAGTTCCCAGGGGCAGAACACTGAAGCTTTCTTT	CASSSQGQNTEAFF
TRBD1	-	TRBV5-1	TRBJ2-1	TGCGCCAGCAGCTTGTATGACAGGGTGGAAAATGAGCAGTTCTTC	CASSLYDRVENEQFF
-	-	TRBV7-6	TRBJ1-1	TGTGCCAGCAGCTTATATCAGGGGACGAACACTGAAGCTTTCTTT	CASSLYQGTNTEAFF
-	-	TRBV9	TRBJ1-3	TGTGCCAGCAGTACACAGGTCTTGGGAAACACCATATATTTT	CASSTQVLGNTIYF
-	-	TRBV5-4	TRBJ2-7	TGTGCCAGCAGCCCAGGCGGGGTACCGAGCTCCTACGAGCAGTACTTC	CASSPGGVPSSYEQYF
-	-	TRBV30	TRBJ1-1	TGTGCCTGGAGTAATCTGGGGGGCACTGAAGCTTTCTTT	CAWSNLGGTEAFF
-	-	TRBV6-6	TRBJ2-1	TGTGCCAGCATCCCACGGGATCTGAACGAGCAGTTCTTC	CASIPRDLNEQFF
TRBD1	-	TRBV5-4	TRBJ1-4	TGTGCCAGCAGTCCCCGGGGATCAGGGGGCCTTGAAAAACTGTTTTTT	CASSPRGSGGLEKLFF
-	-	TRBV4-3	TRBJ1-2	TGCGCCAGCAGCCAAGTAACCTCAACGGCGGGCTATGGCTACACCTTC	CASSQVTSTAGYGYTF
-	once	TRBV2	TRBJ2-7	TGTGCCAGCAGTGTCCCGTCCGTCTCCTACGAGCAGTACTTC	CASSVPSVSYEQYF
-	-	TRBV25-1	TRBJ1-2	TGTGCCAGCAGTGACGCCCCAGAAATCTATGGCTACACCTTC	CASSDAPEIYGYTF
-	-	TRBV11-3	TRBJ2-3	TGTGCCAGCAGCTTAGGCACGGGCGGCACAGATACGCAGTATTTT	CASSLGTGGTDTQYF
-	-	TRBV7-9	TRBJ1-2	TGTGCCAGCAGCTTAGATGGGCAGGGCGATGGCTACACCTTC	CASSLDGQGDGYTF
-	-	TRBV6-1	TRBJ2-3	TGTGCCAGCAGGGACCCGTCAAATACAGATACGCAGTATTTT	CASRDPSNTDTQYF
-	-	TRBV12-2	TRBJ1-6	TGTGCAAGTCGCTTAATGGCAGGGAGATTTTATAATTCACCCCTCCACTTT	CASRLMAGRFYNSPLHF
-	-	TRBV19	TRBJ1-3	TGTGCCAGTAGTTCCACCGGCTCTGGAAACACCATATATTTT	CASSSTGSGNTIYF
-	-	TRBV5-1	TRBJ1-5	TGCGCCAGCAGTATACGTCCCGACCGCCGGTATAGCAATCAGCCCCAGCATTTT	CASSIRPDRRYSNQPQHF
-	once	TRBV30	TRBJ1-4	TGTGCCTGGAGAGCAGGAAGTAATGAAAAACTGTTTTTT	CAWRAGSNEKLFF
TRBD2	-	TRBV5-1	TRBJ2-3	TGCGCCAGCACTCTAGCGGGGGCGGGAACAGATACGCAGTATTTT	CASTLAGAGTDTQYF
TRBD2	-	TRBV15	TRBJ2-5	TGTGCCACCAGCAGAGCGGGAGGGCCTTCCGAGACCCAGTACTTC	CATSRAGGPSETQYF
-	-	TRBV5-1	TRBJ2-5	TGCGCCAGCAGCTTTACACCGACGGGGGAGACCCAGTACTTC	CASSFTPTGETQYF
-	once	TRBV28	TRBJ1-4	TGTGCCAGCACCGGGGGGGCAACTAATGAAAAACTGTTTTTT	CASTGGATNEKLFF